The clone carrying this TCR beta chain showed up just a few times. Only in-frame clones appear in the TCRdb table, and some are missing; sequencing was by immunoSEQ multiplex PCR. The repertoire holds about 60,000 clones, around 90% seen once, with roughly 0.7% in the top ten. These data belong to a study of OX40 agonist ivuxolimab in advanced cancers. Germline assignment: CDR1 SGHTA and CDR2 FQGTGA. This CDR3 spans 15 amino acids. The V end lost 0 bases, the J end lost 7 bases, and 13 bases lay between the germline ends. The receptor comes from an adult with an advanced solid tumor such as melanoma, head and neck, liver or kidney cancer. The sequencing here drew on CD4+ or CD8+ T cells sorted from blood, taken in a trial of the OX40 agonist ivuxolimab. V usage is TRBV7-3 and J usage is TRBJ1-5, with a possible D match to TRBD1 (5 bases). CDR3 region: CASSLTWGGEQPQHF. Written as DNA, the CDR3 is TGTGCCAGCAGCTTAACGTGGGGGGGAGAGCAGCCCCAGCATTTT.